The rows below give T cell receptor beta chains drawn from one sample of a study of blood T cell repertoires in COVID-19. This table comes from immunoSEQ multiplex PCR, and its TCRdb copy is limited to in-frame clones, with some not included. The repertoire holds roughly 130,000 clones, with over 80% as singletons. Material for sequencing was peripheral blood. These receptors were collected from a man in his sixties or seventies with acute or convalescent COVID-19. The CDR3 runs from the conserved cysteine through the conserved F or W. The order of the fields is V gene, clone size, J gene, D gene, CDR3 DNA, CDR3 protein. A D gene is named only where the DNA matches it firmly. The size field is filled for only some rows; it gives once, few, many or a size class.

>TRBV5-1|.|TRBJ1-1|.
TGCGCCAGCAGCCCAAACAGGCTGAACACTGAAGCTTTCTTT
CASSPNRLNTEAFF
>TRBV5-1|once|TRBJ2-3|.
TGCGCCAGCAGCTTGAGTCGGGATACGCAGTATTTT
CASSLSRDTQYF
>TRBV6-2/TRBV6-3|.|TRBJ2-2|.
TGTGCCAGCAGTTCCCAGAGGCGGGAGCTGTTTTTT
CASSSQRRELFF
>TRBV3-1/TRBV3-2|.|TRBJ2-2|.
TGTGCCAGCAGCCAAGTGATGGGTAGCCCCGGGGAGCTGTTTTTT
CASSQVMGSPGELFF
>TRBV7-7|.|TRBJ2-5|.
TGTGCTAGCAGTCCACAGGGCCCAGAGACCCAGTACTTC
CASSPQGPETQYF
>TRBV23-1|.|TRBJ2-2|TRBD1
TGCGCCAGCAGTCAAGGACAGGGCGGTTTTGACACCGGGGAGCTGTTTTTT
CASSQGQGGFDTGELFF
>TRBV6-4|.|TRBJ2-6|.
TGTGCCAGCAGTGACTCGTCCGGGGCTGGGGCCAACGTCCTGACTTTC
CASSDSSGAGANVLTF
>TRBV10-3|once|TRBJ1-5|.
TGTGCCATCAGTGGAGGACAGAAGAATCAGCCCCAGCATTTT
CAISGGQKNQPQHF
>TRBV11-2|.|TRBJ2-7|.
TGTGCCAGCAGCTTATTTGACAGGAACTACGAGCAGTACTTC
CASSLFDRNYEQYF
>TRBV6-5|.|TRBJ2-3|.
TGTGCCAGCAGCGACCTGACAGCCACAGATACGCAGTATTTT
CASSDLTATDTQYF
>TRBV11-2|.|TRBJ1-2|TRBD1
TGTGCCAGCAGCCTCTTTCACCAAAAGGGGGCCTATGGCTACACCTTC
CASSLFHQKGAYGYTF
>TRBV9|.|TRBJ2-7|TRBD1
TGTGCCAGCAGCGTAGAGGGACAGGGTATCCACGAGCAGTACTTC
CASSVEGQGIHEQYF
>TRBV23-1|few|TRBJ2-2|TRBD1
TGCGCCAAGCCCCCCAGGGACAGGGACGACACCGGGGAGCTGTTTTTT
CAKPPRDRDDTGELFF
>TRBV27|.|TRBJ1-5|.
TGTGCCAGCGCCGGGGGAAGCAATCAGCCCCAGCATTTT
CASAGGSNQPQHF
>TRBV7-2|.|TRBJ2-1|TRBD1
TGTGCCAGCAGCCTGCGGGACAGGGAGAATGGTGAGCAGTTCTTC
CASSLRDRENGEQFF
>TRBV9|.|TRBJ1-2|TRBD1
TGTGCCAGCAGCGTTGGACAGGGGGATTCTCTCTATGGCTACACCTTC
CASSVGQGDSLYGYTF
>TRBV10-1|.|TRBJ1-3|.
TGCGCCAGCAGTGACCTCCATAGACAGACCTCTGGAAACACCATATATTTT
CASSDLHRQTSGNTIYF
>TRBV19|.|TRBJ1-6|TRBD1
TGTGCCAGTGCAGAAACAGGGGGCGCAGGCTCACCCCTCCACTTT
CASAETGGAGSPLHF
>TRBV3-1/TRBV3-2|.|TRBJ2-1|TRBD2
TGTGCCAGCAGCCAAGAAAGGCGGGGGGCCTTTTACAATGAGCAGTTCTTC
CASSQERRGAFYNEQFF
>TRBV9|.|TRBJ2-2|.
TGTGCCAGCAGCGTAACTGGGACACCGAACACCGGGGAGCTGTTTTTT
CASSVTGTPNTGELFF
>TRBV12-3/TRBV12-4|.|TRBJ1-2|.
TGTGCCAGCAGTCGACAAGACTATGGCTACACCTTC
CASSRQDYGYTF
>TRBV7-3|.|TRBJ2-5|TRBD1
TGTGCCAGCAGCCCGACGTGGGACAGGGGGCAAGAGACCCAGTACTTC
CASSPTWDRGQETQYF
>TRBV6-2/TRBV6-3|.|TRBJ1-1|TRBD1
TGTGCCAGCAGTCGCCGGGACAGCGACACTGAAGCTTTCTTT
CASSRRDSDTEAFF
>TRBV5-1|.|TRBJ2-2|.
TGCGCCAGCAGCCAGGGCGGGCAGGGGCTTTTTTCCGGGGAGCTGTTTTTT
CASSQGGQGLFSGELFF
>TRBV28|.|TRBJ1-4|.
TGTGCCAGCTGGGCCCCGTCGAAAAAACTGTTTTTT
CASWAPSKKLFF
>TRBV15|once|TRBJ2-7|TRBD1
TGTGCCACCAGCGATCGAGACAGGGGGAGGGACGAGCAGTACTTC
CATSDRDRGRDEQYF
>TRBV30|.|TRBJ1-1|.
TGTGCCTGGAGCCAGTACACTGAAGCTTTCTTT
CAWSQYTEAFF
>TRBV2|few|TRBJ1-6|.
TGTGCCAGCAACCAGGAAATTCGCTCACCCCTCCACTTT
CASNQEIRSPLHF
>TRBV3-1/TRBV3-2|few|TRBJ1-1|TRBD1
TGTGCCAGCAGCCAAGATCCAGGGGGAAATGATGAAGCTTTCTTT
CASSQDPGGNDEAFF
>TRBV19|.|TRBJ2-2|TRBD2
TGTGCCAGTAGTGGACTAGCGGGGTACACCGGGGAGCTGTTTTTT
CASSGLAGYTGELFF
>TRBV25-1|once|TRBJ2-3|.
TGTGCCAGCAGTGAAATCGGGGCGGGGAGACCTGATACGCAGTATTTT
CASSEIGAGRPDTQYF
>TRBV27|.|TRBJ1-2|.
TGTGCCAGCAGTTCAGGGATGGCCAACTATGGCTACACCTTC
CASSSGMANYGYTF
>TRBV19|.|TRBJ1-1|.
TGTGCCAGTAAGAGAGAGGTGAACACTGAAGCTTTCTTT
CASKREVNTEAFF
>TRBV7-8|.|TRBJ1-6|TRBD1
TGTGCCAGCAGTTTAGGACAGGGGTATAATTCACCCCTCCACTTT
CASSLGQGYNSPLHF
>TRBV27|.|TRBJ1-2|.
TGTGCCAGCACCCGGACCCCAGGGTCTGATGGCTACACCTTC
CASTRTPGSDGYTF
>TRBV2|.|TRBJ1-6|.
TGTGCCAGCAGTGGGGCCAACAATTCACCCCTCCACTTT
CASSGANNSPLHF
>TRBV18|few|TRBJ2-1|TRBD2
TGTGCCAGCTCTCGCCAGACTAGCGGGGTTTACAATGAGCAGTTCTTC
CASSRQTSGVYNEQFF
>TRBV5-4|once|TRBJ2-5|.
TGTGCCAGCAGCCGTTTTGGGGGGTCGAGGGAGACCCAGTACTTC
CASSRFGGSRETQYF
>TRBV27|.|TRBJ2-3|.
TGTGCCAGCAGCGTTGGCAGGCCGACAGATACGCAGTATTTT
CASSVGRPTDTQYF
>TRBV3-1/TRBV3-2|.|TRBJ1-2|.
TGTGCCAGCAGCCAAGAAAGTCGGAACTATGGCTACACCTTC
CASSQESRNYGYTF
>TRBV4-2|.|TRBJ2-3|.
TGTGCCAGCAGCCAAGAGGGGGGATATACGCAGTATTTT
CASSQEGGYTQYF
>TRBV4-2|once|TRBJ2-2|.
TGTGCCAGCAGCCAACACCTAGAGGGCGGGCTGTTTTTT
CASSQHLEGGLFF
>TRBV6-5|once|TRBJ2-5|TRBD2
TGTGCCACCTTACCCCCAGCGGGGGGGAAAGAGACCCAGTACTTC
CATLPPAGGKETQYF
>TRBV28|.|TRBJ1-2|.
TGTGCCAGCAGTTGGCAGGGGAACTATGGCTACACCTTC
CASSWQGNYGYTF
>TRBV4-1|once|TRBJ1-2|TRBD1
TGCGCCAGCAGCCTGCGACAGGGTCAGGGGTATGGCTACACCTTC
CASSLRQGQGYGYTF
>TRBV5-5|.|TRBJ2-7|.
TGTGCCAGCAGCTTTTCTGGGGGCGCATCGGGTTACGAGCAGTACTTC
CASSFSGGASGYEQYF
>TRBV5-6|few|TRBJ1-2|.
TGTGCCAGCAGCTTCGGGAGGGCCCTCTATGGCTACACCTTC
CASSFGRALYGYTF
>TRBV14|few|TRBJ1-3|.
TGTGCCAGCAGCCGAACAGGAGTCCCAGGAAACACCATATATTTT
CASSRTGVPGNTIYF
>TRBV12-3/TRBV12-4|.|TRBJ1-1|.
TGTGCCAGCAGTTTGAGGGAAACTGAAGCTTTCTTT
CASSLRETEAFF
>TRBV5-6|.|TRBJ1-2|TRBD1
TGTGCCAGCAGCTTGGGGACAGGGCCCGCTCGTAGGGGCTACACCTTC
CASSLGTGPARRGYTF
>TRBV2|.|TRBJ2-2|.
TGTGCCACCCAGACGGTGCCGGGCGGGGAGCTGTTTTTT
CATQTVPGGELFF
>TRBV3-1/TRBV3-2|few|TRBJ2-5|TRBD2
TGTGCCAGCAGCCAAGAAGCGGGGCCTCAAGAGACCCAGTACTTC
CASSQEAGPQETQYF
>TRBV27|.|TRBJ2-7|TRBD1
TGTGCCAGCAGTTTAAAGTCGGACAGGGGTCGGGGCGAGCAGTACTTC
CASSLKSDRGRGEQYF
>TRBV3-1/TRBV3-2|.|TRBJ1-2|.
TGTGCCAGCAGCCAGGAACCCGGGACATCGGGTGGCTACACCTTC
CASSQEPGTSGGYTF